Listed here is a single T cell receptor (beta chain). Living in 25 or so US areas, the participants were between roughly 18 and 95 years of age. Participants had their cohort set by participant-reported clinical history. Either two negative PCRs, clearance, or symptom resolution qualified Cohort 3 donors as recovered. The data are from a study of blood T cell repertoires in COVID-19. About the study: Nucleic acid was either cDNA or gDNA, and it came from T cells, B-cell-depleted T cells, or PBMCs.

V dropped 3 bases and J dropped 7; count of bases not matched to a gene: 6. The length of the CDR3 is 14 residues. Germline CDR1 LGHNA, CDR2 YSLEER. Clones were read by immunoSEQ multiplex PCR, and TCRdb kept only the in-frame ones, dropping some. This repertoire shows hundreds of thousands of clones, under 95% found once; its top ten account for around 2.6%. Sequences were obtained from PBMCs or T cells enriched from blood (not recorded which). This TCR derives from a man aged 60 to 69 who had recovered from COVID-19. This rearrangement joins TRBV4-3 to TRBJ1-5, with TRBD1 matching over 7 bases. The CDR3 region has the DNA TGCGCCAGCAGCCACCGACAGGGTACACAGCCCCAGCATTTT. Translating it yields CASSHRQGTQPQHF.